This TCR beta chain appears in the sequencing data of a study of T-cell memory formation after mild COVID-19. TCRdb fed the 5' RACE reads into MiXCR, producing one record per CDR3 protein. Among fewer than 60,000 distinct CDR3 sequences listed, about 27% were seen once. Germline V gene sequence: CDR1 SGHTA, CDR2 FQGNSA. This CDR3 has 13 residues. The germline V and J ends were trimmed by 3 bases and 1 base, with 6 bases remaining between them. This chain connects TRBV7-2 to TRBJ1-1; D is possibly TRBD1 (5 bases). What was sequenced was PBMCs or a T cell subset sorted from them (not recorded which). The source of this sequence is a man between 18 and 29 years old who had mild COVID-19 (a few samples of this study predate the infection). Cell type and time point are not known. In DNA form, the CDR3 reads TGTGCCAGCAGCTTTGGGGCGAACACTGAAGCTTTCTTT. This codes for CASSFGANTEAFF.